The clone carrying this TCR beta chain showed up many times. Its matching antigen is unknown. These data come from a study of response to subunit inactivated influenza vaccine. Study outcomes and limitations: Few additional T cells are recruited per seasonal influenza vaccination, authors suggested.

TCRdb re-derived calls from the RT-PCR reads in MiXCR, one entry per CDR3 protein. The sample lists 650,000 or so distinct CDR3 sequences, approximately 14% occurring once. CDR1 and CDR2 from the germline V gene are ENHRY and SYGVKD. Trimming removed 7 bases from V and 3 bases from J, with 15 bases in between. This CDR3 is 14 amino acids long. The chain joins TRBV10-3 to TRBJ1-1; the D gene is possibly TRBD1 (5 bases). The clonotype originates from a man in his fifties who received an inactivated influenza vaccine. The sample was PBMCs from blood, taken approximately 15 days before vaccination. This CDR3 is CAITKEGMDTEAFF. The CDR3 nucleotides read TGTGCCATCACTAAGGAGGGGATGGACACTGAAGCTTTCTTT.